This TCR beta chain was found in a study of blood T cells in healthy people across ages. Study-level results: Age brought a roughly linear fall in TCR beta diversity measured per million T cells.

Regarding this clonotype: The target antigen is unknown.

For the second PCR, which ran for roughly 6 to 12 cycles, a sample-barcoded 5' primer and a J-beta primer mix were used. Each CDR3 protein gets one entry after TCRdb re-called the 5' RACE reads with MiXCR. This table has roughly 500,000 distinct CDR3 sequences, roughly 29% appearing once. CDR1 MNHNS and CDR2 SASEGT come from the germline V gene. This CDR3 is built from 15 residues. J gave up 4 bases and V 4 bases, and 7 bases lay outside the gene matches. This TCR was sampled from a woman in her 70s in good health. Material for sequencing was blood. The J gene is TRBJ2-3, the V gene TRBV6-1; 8 positions agree with TRBD1. CDR3 nucleotides: TGTGCCAGCAGTGCCCAGGGGGCAAGGGCAGATACGCAGTATTTT. It codes for CASSAQGARADTQYF.